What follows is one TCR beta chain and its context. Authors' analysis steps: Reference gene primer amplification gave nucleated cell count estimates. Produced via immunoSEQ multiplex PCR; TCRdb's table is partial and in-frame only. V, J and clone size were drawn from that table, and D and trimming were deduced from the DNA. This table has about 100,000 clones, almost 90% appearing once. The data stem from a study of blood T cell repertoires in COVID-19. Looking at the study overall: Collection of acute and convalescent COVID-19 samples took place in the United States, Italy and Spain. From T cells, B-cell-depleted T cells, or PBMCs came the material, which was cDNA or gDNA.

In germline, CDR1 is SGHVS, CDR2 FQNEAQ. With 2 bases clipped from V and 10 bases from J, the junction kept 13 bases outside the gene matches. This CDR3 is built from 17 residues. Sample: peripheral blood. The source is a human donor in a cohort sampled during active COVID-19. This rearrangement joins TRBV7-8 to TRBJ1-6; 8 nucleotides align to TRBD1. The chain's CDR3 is CASSLYRGTTGDSPLHF. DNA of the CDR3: TGTGCCAGCAGCTTATATAGGGGCACGACAGGGGACTCACCCCTCCACTTT.